The clone carrying this T cell receptor beta chain has a single count. Time point meaning: pre-treatment baseline. Using immunoSEQ multiplex PCR, the repertoire was profiled, and TCRdb retains in-frame clones only, with some absent. The table includes approximately 15,000 clones, about 83% detected once. The CDR3 length is 17 residues. These data are taken from a study of blood T cell dynamics during melanoma immunotherapy. Sequencing was performed on blood, taken from a patient treated with checkpoint blockade. The receptor was derived from a human donor with melanoma. The chain has TRBV21-1 and TRBJ2-3; the table calls TRBD2, which could not be checked here. TRBV21-1 is a known pseudogene. CDR3 sequence reads: CASSKEAGLAATDTQYF. The CDR3 DNA is TGTGCCAGCAGCAAAGAAGCTGGACTAGCGGCCACGGATACGCAGTATTTT.